Included here is one TCR beta chain sequence, with context. The antigen is undetermined. The entry originates in a study of regulatory T cells in long-lasting Graves disease. Arm-PCR with iRepertoire HTBI primers amplified the CDR3 regions for these TCR beta libraries. TCRdb fed the multiplex PCR reads into MiXCR, producing one record per CDR3 protein. The table includes around 510,000 distinct CDR3 sequences, roughly 20% detected once. Study findings and constraints: A greater number of public clonotypes (about 2,900) was shared by persistent patients than by new patients (over 900).

Time point described: persistent/refractory GD, antithyroid drugs over 5 years with positive TRAb. PBMC-derived RNA was used for the TCR library. Graves' disease diagnosis relied on American Thyroid Association guidelines. CDR1 and CDR2 from the germline V gene are SEHNR and FQNEAQ (reference sequence). With V trimmed by 5 bases and J by 0 bases, 3 bases remained unmatched. This CDR3 is built from 14 residues. This clonotype was obtained from a female donor with Graves disease. The chain employs TRBV7-9 and TRBJ1-2, with 7 bases that match TRBD1. Here the sequenced sample was peripheral blood mononuclear cells (PBMCs), taken when the disease was refractory, from a patient treated with antithyroid drugs. The CDR3, as DNA: TGTGCCAGCAGCAGGGGACAGACTAACTATGGCTACACCTTC. This gives the protein CASSRGQTNYGYTF.